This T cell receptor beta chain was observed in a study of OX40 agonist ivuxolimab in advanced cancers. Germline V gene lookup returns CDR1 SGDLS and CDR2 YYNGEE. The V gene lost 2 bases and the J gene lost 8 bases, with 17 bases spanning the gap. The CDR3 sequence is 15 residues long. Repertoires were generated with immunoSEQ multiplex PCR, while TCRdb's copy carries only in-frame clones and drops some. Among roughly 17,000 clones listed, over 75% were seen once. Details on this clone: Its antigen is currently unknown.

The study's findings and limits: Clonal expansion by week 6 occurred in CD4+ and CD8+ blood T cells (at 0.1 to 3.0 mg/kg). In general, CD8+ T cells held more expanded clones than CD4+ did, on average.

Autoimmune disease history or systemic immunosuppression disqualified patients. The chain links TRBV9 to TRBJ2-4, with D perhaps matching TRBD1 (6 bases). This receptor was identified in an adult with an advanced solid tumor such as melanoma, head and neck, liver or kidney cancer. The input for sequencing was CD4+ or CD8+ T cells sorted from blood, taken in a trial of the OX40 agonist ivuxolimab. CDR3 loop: CASSVRQEGTDIQYF. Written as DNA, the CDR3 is TGTGCCAGCAGCGTGAGACAGGAAGGGACGGACATTCAGTACTTC.